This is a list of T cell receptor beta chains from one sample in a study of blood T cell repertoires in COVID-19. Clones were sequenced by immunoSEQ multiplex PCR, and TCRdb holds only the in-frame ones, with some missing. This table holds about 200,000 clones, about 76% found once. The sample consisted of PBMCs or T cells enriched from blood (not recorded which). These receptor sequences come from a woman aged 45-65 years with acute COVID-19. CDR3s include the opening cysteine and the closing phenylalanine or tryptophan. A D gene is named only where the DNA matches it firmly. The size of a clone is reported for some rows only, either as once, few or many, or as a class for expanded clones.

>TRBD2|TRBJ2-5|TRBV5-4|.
TGTGCCAGCAGCTCGGGGGGGCGGGAGACCCAGTACTTC
CASSSGGRETQYF
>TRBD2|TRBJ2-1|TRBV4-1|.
TGCGCCAGCAGCCAAGCCGGGAGGGAGAGTGAGCAGTTCTTC
CASSQAGRESEQFF
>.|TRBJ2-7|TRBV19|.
TGTGCCAGTAGTGGGATCGTGGCAGGGGCTTCCTACGAGCAGTACTTC
CASSGIVAGASYEQYF
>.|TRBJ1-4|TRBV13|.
TGTGCCAGCAGGCCAAACACCTGGGAGAATGAAAAACTGTTTTTT
CASRPNTWENEKLFF
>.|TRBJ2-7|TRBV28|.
TGTGCCAGCAGTCTCCAGACAGTCGTCTACGAGCAGTACTTC
CASSLQTVVYEQYF
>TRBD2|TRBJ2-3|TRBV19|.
TGTGCCAGTAGAAGTAGCGGGGGGGGCACAGATACGCAGTATTTT
CASRSSGGGTDTQYF
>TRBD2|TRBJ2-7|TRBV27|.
TGTGCCAGCAGTTCCCCGACTAGCGGGACCCAGGGGGAGCAGTACTTC
CASSSPTSGTQGEQYF
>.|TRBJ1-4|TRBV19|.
TGTGCCAGTAGTAAAGGGGATGTTAATGAAAAACTGTTTTTT
CASSKGDVNEKLFF
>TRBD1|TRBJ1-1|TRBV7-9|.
TGTGCCAGCAGCTTAAGGACAGGGCCACCTGAAGCTTTCTTT
CASSLRTGPPEAFF
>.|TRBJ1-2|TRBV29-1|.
TGCAGCGTTGTAGTCGGGTTCTCGTATGGCTACACCTTC
CSVVVGFSYGYTF
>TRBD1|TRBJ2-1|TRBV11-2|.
TGTGCCAGCAGCCAACGTCAACAGGGGGATGAGCAGTTCTTC
CASSQRQQGDEQFF
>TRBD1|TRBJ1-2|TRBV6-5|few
TGTGCCAGCAGTTTTGACAGGGTCAACTATGGCTACACCTTC
CASSFDRVNYGYTF
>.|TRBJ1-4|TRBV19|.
TGTGCCAGTAGTATTGGACAGATTAATGAAAAACTGTTTTTT
CASSIGQINEKLFF
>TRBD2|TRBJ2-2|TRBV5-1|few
TGCGCCAGCAGCTTGGGAGGGACTAGCCCCGGGGAGCTGTTTTTT
CASSLGGTSPGELFF
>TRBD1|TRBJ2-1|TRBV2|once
TGTGCCAGCAGCCTAACAGGGGGTACCTACAATGAGCAGTTCTTC
CASSLTGGTYNEQFF
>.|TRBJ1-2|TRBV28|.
TGTGCCAGCACCCTATCCGCCGGGGGGAACTATGGCTACACCTTC
CASTLSAGGNYGYTF
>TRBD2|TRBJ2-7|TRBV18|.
TGTGCCAGCTCACCACCGGGCGGTAGCGGGAGCTACGAGCAGTACTTC
CASSPPGGSGSYEQYF
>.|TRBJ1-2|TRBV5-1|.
TGCGCCAGCAGCTTTGGAGGGCAGAACCGGTATGGCTACACCTTC
CASSFGGQNRYGYTF
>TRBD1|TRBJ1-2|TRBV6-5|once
TGTGCCAGCAGAAAAACCGGGACAGGGAACGGCTACACCTTC
CASRKTGTGNGYTF
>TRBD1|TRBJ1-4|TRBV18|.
TGTGCCAGCTCAAACGGACAGGCAACAACTAATGAAAAACTGTTTTTT
CASSNGQATTNEKLFF
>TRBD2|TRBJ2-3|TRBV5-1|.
TGCGCCAGCACCGCGGATACGACTAGCGGGGGGCTCACAGATACGCAGTATTTT
CASTADTTSGGLTDTQYF
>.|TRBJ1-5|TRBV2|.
TGTGCCAGCAGTCCTGACAGGACCAGTGAGCCCCAGCATTTT
CASSPDRTSEPQHF
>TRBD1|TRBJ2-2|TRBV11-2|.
TGTGCCAGCAGCCCCGCCGGGACAGTGAACACCGGGGAGCTGTTTTTT
CASSPAGTVNTGELFF
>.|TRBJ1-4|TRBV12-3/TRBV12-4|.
TGTGCCAGCACCCCGGGAAACTCTGAAAAACTGTTTTTT
CASTPGNSEKLFF
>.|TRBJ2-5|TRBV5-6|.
TGTGCCAGCAACCTTCGGGGGGCGCGGTGGGAGACCCAGTACTTC
CASNLRGARWETQYF
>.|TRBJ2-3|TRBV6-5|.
TGTGCCAGCAGACCCCGGCAGGGGGGCTCAGATACGCAGTATTTT
CASRPRQGGSDTQYF
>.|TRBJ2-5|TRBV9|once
TGTGCCAGCAGCCAAGGGGTACAGGGAGGGGACCACCAAGAGACCCAGTACTTC
CASSQGVQGGDHQETQYF
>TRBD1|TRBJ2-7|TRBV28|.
TGTGCCAGCAGTTACGGGACAGGGCTCTCCTACGAGCAGTACTTC
CASSYGTGLSYEQYF
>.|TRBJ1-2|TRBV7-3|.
TGTGCCAGCAGCTTAGGTTCCGGGGGGGCCTATGGCTACACCTTC
CASSLGSGGAYGYTF
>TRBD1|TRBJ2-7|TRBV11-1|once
TGTGCCAGCAGAGAGGGGACAGGGGGGTCTCACGAGCAGTACTTC
CASREGTGGSHEQYF
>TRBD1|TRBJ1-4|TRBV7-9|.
TGTGCCAGCAGCACCGGACAGGCAACTAATGAAAAACTGTTTTTT
CASSTGQATNEKLFF
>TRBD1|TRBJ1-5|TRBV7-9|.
TGTGCCAGCAGCTCCGGACAGGGAGATAGCAATCAGCCCCAGCATTTT
CASSSGQGDSNQPQHF
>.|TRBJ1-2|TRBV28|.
TGTGCCAGCAGTTTTACAGGAATCTATGGCTACACCTTC
CASSFTGIYGYTF
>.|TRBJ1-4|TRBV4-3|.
TGCGCCAGCAGCCAAGATCCCACCCGCGGATCTGAAAAACTGTTTTTT
CASSQDPTRGSEKLFF